The 30 T cell receptor beta chains below come from one sample, sequenced in a study of blood T cell repertoires in COVID-19. Assay used: immunoSEQ multiplex PCR; TCRdb lists only in-frame clones, some missing. Found here are some 97,000 clones, 90% of them singletons; the top ten hold 1.5% to 2%. The source material was peripheral blood. All receptors come from a man in his sixties with acute or convalescent COVID-19.

The rearrangement joins TRBV7-2 to TRBJ1-1, with TRBD1 matching over 7 bases. From germline, CDR1 is SGHTA and CDR2 FQGNSA. The CDR3 is 15 amino acids. V dropped 5 bases and J dropped 1; count of bases not matched to a gene: 7. The CDR3, as DNA: TGTGCCAGCAGCCTTTCGGACAGGAGGAACACTGAAGCTTTCTTT. Amino acid sequence: CASSLSDRRNTEAFF.

V and J are TRBV12-3 or TRBV12-4 and TRBJ1-1, with TRBD1 identical over 9 bases. The CDR3 covers 12 residues. V trimming: 4 bases; J trimming: 11 bases; junction bases outside the gene matches: 5. CDR3 protein: CASSSQGALAFF. The CDR3 DNA sequence: TGTGCCAGCAGTTCACAGGGGGCTTTGGCTTTCTTT.

The chain employs TRBV4-1 and TRBJ2-1; D possibly corresponds to TRBD1 (6 bases). This CDR3 has 15 amino acids. The germline CDR1 and CDR2 sequences are MGHRA and YSYEKL. The V gene lost 2 bases and the J gene lost 4 bases, with 12 bases spanning the gap. The CDR3 loop is CASSQQGRRYNEQFF. In DNA, the CDR3 is TGCGCCAGCAGCCAACAGGGGAGAAGGTACAATGAGCAGTTCTTC.

The chain uses TRBV5-1 and TRBJ2-6; D uncertain. V was clipped by 2 bases and J by 4 bases, with 10 bases between them. Germline V gene data show CDR1 as SGHRS and CDR2 as YFSETQ. The CDR3 extends over 15 amino acids. The CDR3 reads CASSFGQAGANVLTF. The CDR3 nucleotides are TGCGCCAGCAGCTTTGGGCAGGCCGGGGCCAACGTCCTGACTTTC. Complete variable domain (other parts from reference TRBV5-1 and TRBJ2-6): KAGVTQTPRYLIKTRGQQVTLSCSPISGHRSVSWYQQTPGQGLQFLFEYFSETQRNKGNFPGRFSGRQFSNSRSEMNVSTLELGDSALYLCASSFGQAGANVLTFGAGSRLTVL.

The rearrangement joins TRBV11-3 to TRBJ2-1, with a possible D match to TRBD1 (6 bases). The CDR3 is 14 residues long. Between the trimmed V and J ends, which lost 5 bases and 7 bases, there was a span of 15 bases. Looked up from germline, CDR1 is SGHNT and CDR2 is YENEEA. The CDR3 is CASSGQTGQNEQFF. The DNA for the CDR3 is TGTGCCAGCAGCGGACAAACAGGGCAAAATGAGCAGTTCTTC.

This chain joins TRBV6-1 and TRBJ1-3; a weak D match, TRBD1 (6 bases). Germline V CDR1 and CDR2: MNHNS, SASEGT. V gave up 4 bases and J gave up 2 bases, with 15 bases separating them. The CDR3 runs 16 residues. CDR3: CASSVNRAAAGNTIYF. The CDR3 DNA sequence: TGTGCCAGCAGTGTCAACAGGGCCGCTGCTGGAAACACCATATATTTT.

This clone was counted a few times. The genes are TRBV2 and TRBJ2-7; D is possibly TRBD1 (6 bases). The CDR3 runs 16 residues. The V gene's germline CDR1 is SNHLY and CDR2 FYNNEI. The V end was cut by 3 bases, the J end by 0 bases, with 15 bases between. The CDR3 is CASSDPGQGLSYEQYV. The CDR3 bases are TGTGCCAGCAGTGATCCGGGTCAGGGGCTCTCCTACGAGCAGTACGTC.

The J gene is TRBJ1-5, the V gene TRBV20-1; 9 positions agree with TRBD1. Trimming took 3 bases from V and 9 from J; bases not matched to a gene: 12. Germline CDR1 reads DFQATT; CDR2 reads SNEGSKA (reference sequence). The CDR3 length is 15 residues. Here the CDR3 reads CSASDEGQGLTPQHF. The DNA of the CDR3 is TGCAGTGCTAGTGACGAAGGACAGGGGTTAACGCCCCAGCATTTT.

This clone was detected once. The gene calls are TRBV18 and TRBJ2-2; 8 bases are a match to TRBD2. With V trimmed by 2 bases and J by 5 bases, 10 bases remained unmatched. CDR3 size: 17 residues. The germline CDR1 and CDR2 sequences are KGHSH and LQKENI. The CDR3 is CASSPGKTGTSTGELFF. CDR3 nucleotide sequence: TGTGCCAGCTCACCAGGAAAAACCGGGACTAGTACCGGGGAGCTGTTTTTT.

This chain links TRBV5-1 with TRBJ1-2; 9 bases agree with TRBD1. This CDR3 is built from 14 residues. V lost 0 bases and J lost 8; bases outside the gene matches: 5. Per the germline V gene, CDR1 is SGHRS and CDR2 is YFSETQ. As DNA, the CDR3 is TGCGCCAGCAGCTTGGAGGGACAGGGAGGAGGCTACACCTTC. Translated, it gives CASSLEGQGGGYTF.

This clone was seen just once. This rearrangement joins TRBV18 to TRBJ1-2, with D perhaps matching TRBD1 (5 bases). V shed 0 bases and J shed 4 bases, with 9 bases lying between them. This CDR3 is built from 14 residues. CDR1 and CDR2 from the germline V gene are KGHSH and LQKENI. This CDR3 is CASSPPQGIYGYTF. CDR3 nucleotide sequence: TGTGCCAGCTCACCACCTCAGGGCATCTATGGCTACACCTTC.

This chain connects TRBV2 to TRBJ1-2, with D tentatively TRBD1 (6 bases). V was cut by 6 bases and J by 1 base, with 12 bases left in between. In germline, CDR1 is SNHLY, CDR2 FYNNEI. This CDR3 spans 14 amino acids. The CDR3 sequence is CASRDRAFNYGYTF. The CDR3 bases are TGTGCCAGCAGGGACAGAGCCTTTAACTATGGCTACACCTTC. Full variable domain (outside the CDR3, taken from reference TRBV2 and TRBJ1-2): EPEVTQTPSHQVTQMGQEVILRCVPISNHLYFYWYRQILGQKVEFLVSFYNNEISEKSEIFDDQFSVERPDGSNFTLKIRSTKLEDSAMYFCASRDRAFNYGYTFGSGTRLTVV.

The chain couples TRBV5-6 to TRBJ1-1; 9 bases fit TRBD1. Trimming removed 2 bases from V and 9 bases from J; junction bases left unmatched: 8. Germline CDR1 SGHDT, CDR2 YYEEEE. CDR3 size: 14 residues. Here the CDR3 DNA reads TGTGCCAGCAGCTTACCGGGACAGGGCTCTCAAGCTTTCTTT. This encodes CASSLPGQGSQAFF.

This chain joins TRBV6-1 and TRBJ1-5, with 7 bases matching TRBD1. The junction had 12 bases not matched to a gene; V was cut back by 4 bases and J by 0 bases. The CDR3 is made up of 18 amino acids. Per germline, CDR1 MNHNS and CDR2 SASEGT. The CDR3 DNA sequence: TGTGCCAGCAGTGCATCGACCCCGGGACAGTATAGCAATCAGCCCCAGCATTTT. It encodes CASSASTPGQYSNQPQHF.

Written as DNA, the CDR3 is TGCGCCAGCTACCGCGCGTCGAGCGGGGGGGCTCGGGCAGATACGCAGTATTTT. Its translation is CASYRASSGGARADTQYF. V usage is TRBV5-1 and J usage is TRBJ2-3; 10 bases map to TRBD2. Trimming removed 7 bases from V and 4 bases from J; junction bases left unmatched: 18. CDR3 size: 18 residues. CDR1 and CDR2 (germline): SGHRS, YFSETQ.

The V call is TRBV12-5, the J call TRBJ2-1, with D maybe TRBD1 (5 bases). The V gene's germline CDR1 is LGHNT and CDR2 FRNRAP. V was clipped by 5 bases and J by 15 bases, with 14 bases between them. The CDR3 consists of 11 residues. CDR3 amino acids: CASGHGHLGFF. The CDR3, as DNA: TGTGCTAGTGGTCATGGACACTTGGGGTTCTTC.

The chain couples TRBV9 to TRBJ1-2; the D is unclear. The ends were cut back, 3 bases at V and 4 bases at J, with 13 bases in the middle. CDR3 size: 14 residues. Germline CDR1 reads SGDLS; CDR2 reads YYNGEE. The CDR3 here is CASSAADNSYGYTF. DNA of the CDR3: TGTGCCAGCAGCGCCGCCGACAACTCCTATGGCTACACCTTC. Complete variable domain (other parts from reference TRBV9 and TRBJ1-2): DSGVTQTPKHLITATGQRVTLRCSPRSGDLSVYWYQQSLDQGLQFLIQYYNGEERAKGNILERFSAQQFPDLHSELNLSSLELGDSALYFCASSAADNSYGYTFGSGTRLTVV.

This chain links TRBV7-9 with TRBJ1-1; the match to TRBD1 covers 7 bases. V shed 4 bases, J shed 1 base, and the junction held 3 bases outside the gene matches. The CDR3 length is 14 residues. Germline values: CDR1 SEHNR, CDR2 FQNEAQ (reference sequence). CDR3 nucleotide sequence: TGTGCCAGCAGCTCGCAGGGGGGGAACACTGAAGCTTTCTTT. Protein: CASSSQGGNTEAFF. Looking up the rest from reference TRBV7-9 and TRBJ1-1 gives the full variable domain: DTGVSQNPRHKITKRGQNVTFRCDPISEHNRLYWYRQTLGQGPEFLTYFQNEAQLEKSRLLSDRFSAERPKGSFSTLEIQRTEQGDSAMYLCASSSQGGNTEAFFGQGTRLTVV.

This clone was picked up a small number of times. The gene calls are TRBV5-6 and TRBJ2-5, with TRBD1 matching 7 bases. CDR1 and CDR2 from the germline V gene are SGHDT and YYEEEE. This CDR3 comprises 14 residues. V dropped 3 bases and J dropped 4; count of bases not matched to a gene: 6. CDR3 amino acids: CASSSRGNTETQYF. The CDR3 region has the DNA TGTGCCAGCAGCTCCAGGGGGAACACAGAGACCCAGTACTTC.

Here the CDR3 DNA reads TGTGCCAGCAGCAGGGACTCGAATAGGGGCTACACCTTC. As protein: CASSRDSNRGYTF. The chain joins TRBV6-5 to TRBJ1-2; TRBD1 is a possible D gene (5 bases). Germline V gene sequence: CDR1 MNHEY, CDR2 SVGAGI. V was cut by 6 bases and J by 8 bases, with 16 bases left in between. The CDR3 extends over 13 amino acids.

V gene TRBV3-1 (or the pseudogene TRBV3-2) combines with J gene TRBJ2-7; TRBD1 aligns across 7 bases. Germline trimming cut 3 bases from V and 4 bases from J; bases unmatched to any gene: 6. The length of the CDR3 is 14 residues. Germline assignment: CDR1 LGHDT and CDR2 YNNKEL (reference sequence). CDR3 region: CASSQGDSRYEQYV. In nucleotides, the CDR3 is TGTGCCAGCAGCCAGGGGGACAGCAGATACGAGCAGTACGTC.

This clone was counted only a few times. The chain carries TRBV5-1 and TRBJ1-1; possibly TRBD1 for D (6 bases). In germline, CDR1 is SGHRS, CDR2 YFSETQ. CDR3 length: 15 amino acids. V lost 4 bases and J lost 3, with 16 bases in between. The CDR3 is CASSVQGVGDTEAFF. The CDR3 bases are TGCGCCAGCAGCGTACAGGGAGTCGGGGACACTGAAGCTTTCTTT.

The chain couples TRBV6-6 to TRBJ2-1; 9 bases line up with TRBD2. The CDR3 loop spans 16 amino acids. Germline CDR1 reads MNHNY; CDR2 reads SVGAGI (reference sequence). Trimming cost V 4 bases and J 1 base; bases outside gene matches: 5. The CDR3 sequence is CASSSHSGGSYNEQFF. The CDR3 DNA is TGTGCCAGCAGTTCCCATAGCGGGGGTTCCTACAATGAGCAGTTCTTC.

The rearrangement joins TRBV7-9 to TRBJ1-4; 8 positions match TRBD1. The V segment lost 3 bases and the J segment 13 bases; nucleotides outside the gene matches: 10. The CDR3 is 14 residues long. The germline CDR1 and CDR2 sequences are SEHNR and FQNEAQ (reference sequence). CDR3 sequence (DNA): TGTGCCAGCAGCTTCCGAGCCAGGACAGGGAGACTGTTTTTT. This encodes CASSFRARTGRLFF.

The chain uses TRBV30 and TRBJ2-3; TRBD2 is a possible D gene (6 bases). The germline V gene encodes CDR1 GTSNPN and CDR2 SVGIG (reference sequence). The CDR3 is 15 amino acids. Trimming took 6 bases from V and 0 from J, leaving 16 bases between them. CDR3 sequence: CACPKFRGSTDTQYF. The CDR3, as DNA: TGTGCCTGTCCAAAGTTCCGGGGGAGCACAGATACGCAGTATTTT.

Only a few counts were recorded for this clone. The chain is built from TRBV7-8 and TRBJ2-1, with 11 bases that match TRBD1. There are 14 residues in the CDR3. V gave up 5 bases and J gave up 11 bases; unmatched junction bases: 8. In germline, CDR1 is SGHVS, CDR2 FQNEAQ. CDR3 region: CASSPRDRGMKQFF. DNA for the CDR3: TGTGCCAGCAGCCCTAGGGACAGGGGGATGAAGCAGTTCTTC.

The genes are TRBV6-1 and TRBJ2-7; D not certain. Trimming took 3 bases from V and 3 from J, leaving 9 bases between them. The CDR3 loop spans 13 amino acids. The germline V gene has CDR1 MNHNS and CDR2 SASEGT. CDR3 amino acids: CASSDKPSYEQYV. CDR3 nucleotide sequence: TGTGCCAGCAGTGATAAACCCAGCTACGAGCAGTACGTC.

J is TRBJ1-3 and V is TRBV18, with TRBD1 as a possible D gene (5 bases). The CDR3 sequence is 13 residues long. The germline V gene encodes CDR1 KGHSH and CDR2 LQKENI. Trimming cost V 8 bases and J 1 base, with 9 bases left between them. The CDR3 coding sequence is TGTGCCAGCACGGGACTTTCTGGAAACACCATATATTTT. Translated: CASTGLSGNTIYF.

The J gene is TRBJ1-6, the V gene TRBV7-2; 8 nucleotides agree with TRBD1. From germline, CDR1 is SGHTA and CDR2 FQGNSA. With 5 bases clipped from V and 9 bases from J, the junction kept 9 bases outside the gene matches. The CDR3 is 15 residues long. The CDR3 sequence is CASSTQTGVGSPLHF. Here the CDR3 DNA reads TGTGCCAGCAGCACCCAGACAGGGGTGGGTTCACCCCTCCACTTT.

CDR3 protein: CASSRNRVSSFGYTF. The CDR3 region has the DNA TGTGCCAGCAGTAGAAACAGGGTATCCAGTTTCGGCTACACCTTC. V is TRBV6-5 and J is TRBJ1-2; tentative D call: TRBD1 (6 bases). There are 15 residues in the CDR3. The ends were cut back, 5 bases at V and 8 bases at J, with 21 bases in the middle. CDR1 is MNHEY and CDR2 is SVGAGI in the germline V gene.